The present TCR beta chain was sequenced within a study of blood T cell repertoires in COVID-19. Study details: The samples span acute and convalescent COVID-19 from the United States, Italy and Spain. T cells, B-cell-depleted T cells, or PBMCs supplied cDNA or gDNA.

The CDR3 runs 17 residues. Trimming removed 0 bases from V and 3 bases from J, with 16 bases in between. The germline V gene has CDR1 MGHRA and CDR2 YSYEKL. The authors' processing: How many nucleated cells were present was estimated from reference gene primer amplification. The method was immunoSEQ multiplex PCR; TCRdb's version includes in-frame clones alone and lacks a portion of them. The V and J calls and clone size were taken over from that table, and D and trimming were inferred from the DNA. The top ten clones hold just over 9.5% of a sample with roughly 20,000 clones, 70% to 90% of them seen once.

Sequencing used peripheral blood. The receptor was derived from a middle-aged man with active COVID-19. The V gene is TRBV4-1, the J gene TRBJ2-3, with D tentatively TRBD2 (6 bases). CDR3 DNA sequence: TGCGCCAGCAGCCAAGAGCTTCGCGGGGTCGTAACAGATACGCAGTATTTT. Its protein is CASSQELRGVVTDTQYF.